The clone carrying this T cell receptor beta chain was counted at least ten times. Its target is unknown. This record comes from a study of neurological immune-mediated disorders. The team produced cDNA through 5'RACE using 10-nucleotide random UMIs. TCRdb reprocessed the 5' RACE reads with MiXCR, giving one entry per CDR3 protein. In the table there are more than 75,000 distinct CDR3 sequences, roughly 3.3% of which are singletons. Overall study findings and caveats: Clinical features showed no association with the multiple sclerosis repertoire cluster, and MRI features showed none either. The greatest TCR clonal expansion appeared in HTLV-1-associated myelopathy and the smallest, falling below healthy controls, in multiple sclerosis. One related-CDR3 cluster, found by phylogenetic grouping, held repertoires of 18 of 34 multiple sclerosis patients and is a possible signature.

Specimen: PBMCs. This TCR derives from a woman in her fifties or sixties with multiple sclerosis.

CDR3 loop: CASSPAGVEFTEAFF. DNA for the CDR3: TGTGCCAGCAGCCCGGCAGGCGTGGAGTTCACTGAAGCTTTCTTT. The chain has TRBV7-2 and TRBJ1-1; D ambiguous. Germline V gene data show CDR1 as SGHTA and CDR2 as FQGNSA. The CDR3 covers 15 residues. Trimming removed 5 bases from V and 4 bases from J, with 17 bases in between.